This T cell receptor beta chain derives from a study of identical twins (dated by TCRdb to about 2016). About the study as a whole: To test whether fetal clonotypes persist, this study deep-sequenced TCR alpha and beta repertoires from monozygotic twins, from unrelated adults of various ages, and from cord blood. To rule out contamination, replicate twin experiments were performed at different times with different library preparation protocols.

This clonotype has a count of ten or more. The target of this receptor is not known. Base-call qualities are not available, and no considerably larger clone is one nucleotide away. What the research found in general, with its limitations: Because the same donors could not be followed over many years, the conclusions depended on cross-sectional statistical analysis. Fewer insertions were carried by abundant cord blood beta clonotypes, a similar but weaker trend appeared in young adult naive repertoires, and no such trend appeared in memory repertoires. Zero-insertion analyses could be partly confounded by invariant T cells such as MAIT and iNKT, although diverse VJ usage argued against such confounding for most clonotypes. In monozygotic twins, out-of-frame TCR alpha sharing was systematically underestimated by recombination models, although the models agreed with sharing between unrelated individuals. Compared with coincidental sharing between unrelated individuals, out-of-frame TCR alpha sequences shared between twins had an excess of sequences with low generation probability. Excess twin sharing in beta out-of-frame sequences was weaker because fewer shared sequences lowered the signal-to-noise ratio.

Every donor was a healthy Caucasian. The study also sequenced three unrelated non-twin adults: a male aged 18 to 30, a male aged 50 to 60 and a female aged 50 to 60. Miltenyi CD45RO+ enrichment and human naive T-cell isolation kits were used to isolate memory (CD45RO+) and naive T cells from PBMC. The library was made by 5' RACE. Sequencing used an Illumina HiSeq 2000. Template switching added a universal primer binding site, and the final cDNA carried a unique molecular identifier that allowed TCR cDNA molecules to be counted accurately. First-strand cDNA for TCR alpha and beta chains was synthesized from specific primers in the conserved constant-segment region. To control for contamination, every cDNA library carried two barcodes: a SMART-Mk sample barcode plus Illumina barcodes. TruSeq adapter sequences along with Illumina sample barcodes were introduced in two successive PCR steps. Sequencing of the TCR alpha and beta cDNA libraries was done on the Illumina HiSeq platform using custom primers. Per the authors' processing: MiGEC was used to process raw reads and extract unique molecular identifiers, and MiXCR was used to find CDR3 positions. Recombination models were inferred per individual with the repgenHMM and IGoR tools using an EM algorithm. The tcR package in R was used for shared clonotype analysis, with sharing normalized by the product of cloneset sizes. To study raw recombination without the effects of thymic and clonal selection, out-of-frame nonproductive sequences were analyzed. The public reads were reanalyzed by TCRdb: fastp trimming at Q25, MiXCR alignment, in-frame beta chains only. Rows are combined by CDR3 protein, so each entry shows the most common genes and DNA. The V and J calls were determined by TCRdb, not by the authors. This sample holds about 690,000 distinct CDR3 sequences; around 6.1% were observed only once. The ten largest make up approximately 2% of the sample.

Sequenced: naive T cells sorted from blood. According to the study, the label for this sample's cell subset or site signals: cells isolated with a human naive T-cell isolation kit. This sequence was found in a man aged 18 to 35 in good health.

The DNA reads TGTGCCAGCAGTGAACTCGGCGGGGAAGAGACCCAGTACTTC. The translation is CASSELGGEETQYF. Recombination connected TRBV6-1 to TRBJ2-5, with TRBD2 perhaps the D gene, on 6 matching bases. The CDR3 sequence holds 14 residues, the cysteine and phenylalanine included. This entry keeps only the CDR3 DNA: 42 bases, framed from base 1. Per the germline V gene, MNHNS is the CDR1 and SASEGT is the CDR2. The junction carries 10 bases between V and J, which are trimmed by 2 bases and 3 bases respectively.